This T cell receptor (beta chain) was recorded in a study of CD4 and CD8 cells across lung adenocarcinoma regions. In TCRdb, the PCR reads were re-called with MiXCR into one record per CDR3 protein. The data hold 3,000 to 4,000 distinct CDR3 sequences, with around 54% observed a single time. Localized lung adenocarcinoma, a non-small cell lung cancer, affected the donors. Germline CDR1 reads WNHNN; CDR2 reads SYGVQD (reference sequence). This CDR3 spans 16 amino acids. This chain joins TRBV10-1 and TRBJ2-1, with a possible D match to TRBD1 (6 bases). The DNA end favors TRBJ2-7, so the J call may be wrong. The source material was CD4+ T cells from the margin of a lung tumor. This sequence was found in a female donor with lung adenocarcinoma. The CD4 and CD8 labels of this study may be unreliable. The CDR3 here is CASSESRGRGSYEQYF. CDR3 DNA sequence: TGCGCCAGCAGTGAGTCTAGGGGGAGAGGGTCCTACGAGCAGTACTTC.